This T cell receptor beta chain comes out of a study of blood T cell repertoires in COVID-19. For the study at large: PBMCs, B-cell-depleted T cells, or T cells provided the cDNA or gDNA that made up the material.

Per the authors' pipeline: Scientists estimated how many nucleated cells there were by amplifying reference gene primers. Repertoires were generated with immunoSEQ multiplex PCR, while TCRdb's copy carries only in-frame clones and drops some. V, J and clone size derive from that table, while D and trimming were established from the DNA sequence. The table lists more than 300,000 clones, 70% to 90% of them singletons. Germline assignment: CDR1 SEHNR and CDR2 FQNEAQ (reference sequence). V shed 3 bases and J shed 6 bases, with 13 bases lying between them. The CDR3 runs 14 residues. Participants were placed into cohorts based on the clinical history they reported.

The source of this sequence is a woman under 30 who had recovered from COVID-19. The chain uses TRBV7-9 and TRBJ2-3; tentative D call: TRBD2 (7 bases). The sample was PBMCs or T cells enriched from blood (not recorded which). The chain's CDR3 is CASSFRGAEDTQYF. CDR3 DNA sequence: TGTGCCAGCAGCTTTCGGGGGGCTGAGGATACGCAGTATTTT.